This passage covers 14 T cell receptor beta chains from one sample sequenced in a study of PD-1 blockade in mismatch repair-deficient tumors. The assay was immunoSEQ multiplex PCR, and TCRdb's table has in-frame clones only and misses some. The sample records about 22,000 clones, 84% being singletons. The sample consisted of peripheral blood, taken 2 weeks after starting pembrolizumab. The receptors shown here come from an adult with mismatch repair-deficient cancer.

The gene calls are TRBV19 and TRBJ1-2; D gene unclear. V was cut by 5 bases and J by 5 bases, with 15 bases left in between. Germline assignment: CDR1 LNHDA and CDR2 SQIVND (reference sequence). The CDR3 is made up of 14 amino acids. For the CDR3, the DNA is TGTGCCAGTAGTCCCCCCCCGGGCCCATATGGCTACACCTTC. Translation: CASSPPPGPYGYTF.

The chain combines TRBV4-2 with TRBJ2-3; D perhaps matches TRBD2 (5 bases). This CDR3 has 15 amino acids. The germline V and J ends were trimmed by 0 bases and 0 bases, with 7 bases remaining between them. CDR1 and CDR2 from the germline V gene are LGHNA and YNFKEQ. DNA of the CDR3: TGTGCCAGCAGCCAAGAAAGGACTAGCACAGATACGCAGTATTTT. It codes for CASSQERTSTDTQYF.

The V and J genes are TRBV18 and TRBJ1-4; TRBD1 is a possible D gene (6 bases). Looked up from germline, CDR1 is KGHSH and CDR2 is LQKENI. CDR3 length equals 17 residues. V lost 3 bases and J 4 bases, leaving 18 bases between the germline ends. The CDR3 DNA is TGTGCCAGCTCACCGCTTAACCGGGGGGCGCTTAATGAAAAACTGTTTTTT. This translates into CASSPLNRGALNEKLFF.

The rearrangement joins TRBV18 to TRBJ2-6; 7 nucleotides align to TRBD1. Germline V lookup: CDR1 KGHSH, CDR2 LQKENI. V trimming: 4 bases; J trimming: 2 bases; junction bases outside the gene matches: 11. This CDR3 has 18 residues. The CDR3 nucleotides read TGTGCCAGCTCACTCAGGGTCCCCCAGGGGGCTGGGGCCAACGTCCTGACTTTC. This sequence encodes CASSLRVPQGAGANVLTF. Supplemented by reference TRBV18 and TRBJ2-6, the full variable domain reads NAGVMQNPRHLVRRRGQEARLRCSPMKGHSHVYWYRQLPEEGLKFMVYLQKENIIDESGMPKERFSAEFPKEGPSILRIQQVVRGDSAAYFCASSLRVPQGAGANVLTFGAGSRLTVL.

The rearrangement links TRBV6-5 to TRBJ2-7; TRBD2 matches at 7 bases. The ends lost 3 bases at V and 7 bases at J; junction bases unmatched: 9. The germline gives CDR1 MNHEY, CDR2 SVGAGI. CDR3 length: 14 amino acids. The CDR3 here is CASSYGRGVREQYF. CDR3 coding DNA: TGTGCCAGCAGTTATGGTCGGGGGGTGAGGGAGCAGTACTTC.

This sequence joins TRBV29-1 and TRBJ2-7; TRBD2 matches 8 bases. This CDR3 region has 13 residues. The trim removed 2 bases at V and 5 bases at J, leaving 5 bases unmatched. Germline assignment: CDR1 SQVTM and CDR2 ANQGSEA. The CDR3 loop reads CSVEREGRHEQYF. The CDR3 bases are TGCAGCGTTGAACGGGAGGGCCGCCACGAGCAGTACTTC.

Judged by abundance, this clone is medium-sized. This chain uses TRBV7-9 with TRBJ2-7, with D unresolved. CDR3 size: 14 residues. With 0 bases removed from V and 3 bases from J, the gap between germline ends came to 9 bases. CDR1 and CDR2 from the germline V gene are SEHNR and FQNEAQ (reference sequence). CDR3 DNA: TGTGCCAGCAGCTTAGCGAAGGGTAGCTACGAGCAGTACTTC. Its protein is CASSLAKGSYEQYF.

J is TRBJ2-7 and V is TRBV5-1; 7 bases align to TRBD1. With V trimmed by 1 base and J by 5 bases, 9 bases remained unmatched. The CDR3 sequence is 15 residues long. The germline V gene has CDR1 SGHRS and CDR2 YFSETQ. CDR3 loop: CASSLFRAGGDEQYF. The CDR3 DNA reads TGCGCCAGCAGCTTGTTCAGGGCAGGGGGTGACGAGCAGTACTTC.

The chain has TRBV28 and TRBJ2-7; 9 bases fit TRBD2. This CDR3 is 14 amino acids long. In germline, CDR1 is MDHEN, CDR2 SYDVKM. V gave up 3 bases and J gave up 5 bases; unmatched junction bases: 5. The CDR3 is CASSFGAGGNEQYF. The CDR3, as DNA: TGTGCCAGCAGTTTCGGGGCGGGAGGGAACGAGCAGTACTTC. Full variable domain (remainder filled in from reference TRBV28 and TRBJ2-7): DVKVTQSSRYLVKRTGEKVFLECVQDMDHENMFWYRQDPGLGLRLIYFSYDVKMKEKGDIPEGYSVSREKKERFSLILESASTNQTSMYLCASSFGAGGNEQYFGPGTRLTVT.

The V and J genes are TRBV29-1 and TRBJ2-1, with unresolved D. Germline-derived CDR1 and CDR2 are SQVTM and ANQGSEA. V lost 7 bases and J 6 bases, leaving 10 bases between the germline ends. The CDR3 length is 11 residues. CDR3 protein: CSGRNGNEQFF. The CDR3 DNA is TGCAGCGGGCGGAATGGCAATGAGCAGTTCTTC.

The chain employs TRBV11-3 and TRBJ2-6; D is undetermined. Germline V gives CDR1 SGHNT, CDR2 YENEEA. CDR3 length equals 13 residues. V was clipped by 9 bases and J by 0 bases, with 6 bases between them. In DNA, the CDR3 is TGTGCCAGTAAAAGCTCTGGGGCCAACGTCCTGACTTTC. Amino acid sequence: CASKSSGANVLTF.

This sequence joins TRBV6-1 and TRBJ1-4, with 9 bases matching TRBD1. J was trimmed by 7 bases and V by 4 bases; bases with no gene match: 10. The germline gives CDR1 MNHNS, CDR2 SASEGT. The CDR3 sequence is 16 residues long. The CDR3 sequence is CASSGGQGSGSEKLFF. DNA of the CDR3: TGTGCCAGCAGTGGTGGACAGGGGAGCGGATCTGAAAAACTGTTTTTT.

This rearrangement joins TRBV29-1 to TRBJ2-3; the match to TRBD2 covers 12 bases. This CDR3 region has 16 residues. The germline V gene has CDR1 SQVTM and CDR2 ANQGSEA. CDR3 DNA: TGCAGAGTAGCCCATCTAGCGGGAGGGCCATCAGATACGCAGTATTTT. It encodes CRVAHLAGGPSDTQYF.

V is TRBV7-9 and J is TRBJ2-1; D might be TRBD1 or TRBD2, each matching 5 bases. CDR1 SEHNR and CDR2 FQNEAQ come from the germline V gene (reference sequence). The V gene lost 1 base and the J gene lost 4 bases, with 11 bases spanning the gap. CDR3 length equals 15 residues. The CDR3 DNA is TGTGCCAGCAGCTTAGTGAGGGGTTTTTACAATGAGCAGTTCTTC. Its protein product is CASSLVRGFYNEQFF. The full variable domain, completed using reference TRBV7-9 and TRBJ2-1, is DTGVSQNPRHKITKRGQNVTFRCDPISEHNRLYWYRQTLGQGPEFLTYFQNEAQLEKSRLLSDRFSAERPKGSFSTLEIQRTEQGDSAMYLCASSLVRGFYNEQFFGPGTRLTVL.